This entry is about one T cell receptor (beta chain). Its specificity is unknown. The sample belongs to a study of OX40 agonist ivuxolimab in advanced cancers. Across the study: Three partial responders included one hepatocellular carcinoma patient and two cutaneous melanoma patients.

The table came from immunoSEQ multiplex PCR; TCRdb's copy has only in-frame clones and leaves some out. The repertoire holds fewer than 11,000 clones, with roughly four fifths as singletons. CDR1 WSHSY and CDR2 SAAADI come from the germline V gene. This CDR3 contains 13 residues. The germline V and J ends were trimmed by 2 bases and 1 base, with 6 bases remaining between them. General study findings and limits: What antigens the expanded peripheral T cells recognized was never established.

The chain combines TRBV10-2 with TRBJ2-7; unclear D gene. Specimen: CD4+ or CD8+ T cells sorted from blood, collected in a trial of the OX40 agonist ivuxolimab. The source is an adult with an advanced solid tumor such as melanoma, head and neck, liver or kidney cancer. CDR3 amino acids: CASSEGESYEQYF. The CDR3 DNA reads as TGCGCCAGCAGTGAGGGGGAATCCTACGAGCAGTACTTC.